A selection of T cell receptor beta chains follows, all from one sample in a study of identical twins' blood T cells. TCRdb reanalysed the 5' RACE reads using MiXCR and keeps one entry per CDR3 protein. The table lists fewer than 450,000 distinct CDR3 sequences, more than 25% of them singletons. The source material was PBMCs. These receptor sequences come from a woman aged 18 to 55 in good health. Both conserved end residues are part of each CDR3. Fields, in order: J gene, D gene, CDR3 length, clone size, V gene, CDR3 DNA, CDR3 protein. A D gene is named only where the DNA matches it firmly. A row's size may be missing; if present it is once, few, many or a size class.

J: TRBJ1-1
D: NA
length: 17
size: NA
V: TRBV19
DNA: TGTGCCAGTAGTCGCCCTTTACATAAGTTTCCGAACACTGAAGCTTTCTTT
CDR3: CASSRPLHKFPNTEAFF

J: TRBJ2-3
D: NA
length: 16
size: NA
V: TRBV11-2
DNA: TGTGCCAGCAGCCCGCTTTCACGACGCATCACAGATACGCAGTATTTT
CDR3: CASSPLSRRITDTQYF

J: TRBJ1-2
D: NA
length: 20
size: many
V: TRBV2
DNA: TGTGCCAGCAGGGGAGGGGACGACTCGTGGACTACCGACGAGTGGTATGGCTACACCTTC
CDR3: CASRGGDDSWTTDEWYGYTF

J: TRBJ1-1
D: TRBD1
length: 14
size: few
V: TRBV7-8
DNA: TGTGCCAGCTGGGGGCGACAGGGTCGCGCTGAAGCTTTCTTT
CDR3: CASWGRQGRAEAFF

J: TRBJ1-1
D: NA
length: 14
size: NA
V: TRBV28
DNA: TGTGGCAGCAGTTTTGGGCGGGTGAACACTGAAGCTTTCTTT
CDR3: CGSSFGRVNTEAFF

J: TRBJ1-5
D: TRBD1
length: 13
size: few
V: TRBV29-1
DNA: TGCAGCGTTTGGGACAGGGAAAACCAGCCCCAGCATTTT
CDR3: CSVWDRENQPQHF

J: TRBJ2-7
D: NA
length: 13
size: few
V: TRBV6-1
DNA: TGTGCCAGCAGTGAGAGGGGCTCCTACGAGCAGTACTTC
CDR3: CASSERGSYEQYF

J: TRBJ2-2
D: NA
length: 15
size: NA
V: TRBV5-1
DNA: TGCGCCAGCAGATGGCAAGCGGCGAACACCGGGGAGCTGTTTTTT
CDR3: CASRWQAANTGELFF

J: TRBJ1-1
D: NA
length: 13
size: few
V: TRBV4-3
DNA: TGCGCCAGCAGCCAAGAAGGGGACGCTGAAGCTTTCTTT
CDR3: CASSQEGDAEAFF

J: TRBJ1-1
D: TRBD1
length: 18
size: NA
V: TRBV12-5
DNA: TGTGCTAGTGGTTTGCCCCTTGCGACAGGGGGATCGGTCCCTGAAGCTTTCTTT
CDR3: CASGLPLATGGSVPEAFF

J: TRBJ1-3
D: NA
length: 17
size: NA
V: TRBV14
DNA: TGTGCCAGCAGCCATCTTTTAGGAAGGTCTTCTGGAAACACCATATATTTT
CDR3: CASSHLLGRSSGNTIYF

J: TRBJ1-4
D: TRBD1
length: 16
size: NA
V: TRBV28
DNA: TGTGCCAGCAGTTTGTCCCAGGGGGCGTCTAATGAAAAACTGTTTTTT
CDR3: CASSLSQGASNEKLFF

J: TRBJ1-1
D: NA
length: 11
size: NA
V: TRBV30
DNA: TGTGCCTGGGGTAGACCCAAAGGAGCTTTCTTT
CDR3: CAWGRPKGAFF

J: TRBJ2-2
D: TRBD1
length: 17
size: many
V: TRBV5-1
DNA: TGCGCCAGCAGCTTGCTCATCCAGGGGGCTGTCACCGGGGAGCTGTTTTTT
CDR3: CASSLLIQGAVTGELFF

J: TRBJ1-3
D: NA
length: 14
size: few
V: TRBV3-1
DNA: TGTGCCAGCAGTCGGGACAACGCTGGAAACACCATATATTTT
CDR3: CASSRDNAGNTIYF

J: TRBJ1-4
D: NA
length: 16
size: NA
V: TRBV21-1
DNA: TGTGCCAGCAGCAAAGATACCCGGGGCCGGGGTGAAAAACTGTTTTTT
CDR3: CASSKDTRGRGEKLFF